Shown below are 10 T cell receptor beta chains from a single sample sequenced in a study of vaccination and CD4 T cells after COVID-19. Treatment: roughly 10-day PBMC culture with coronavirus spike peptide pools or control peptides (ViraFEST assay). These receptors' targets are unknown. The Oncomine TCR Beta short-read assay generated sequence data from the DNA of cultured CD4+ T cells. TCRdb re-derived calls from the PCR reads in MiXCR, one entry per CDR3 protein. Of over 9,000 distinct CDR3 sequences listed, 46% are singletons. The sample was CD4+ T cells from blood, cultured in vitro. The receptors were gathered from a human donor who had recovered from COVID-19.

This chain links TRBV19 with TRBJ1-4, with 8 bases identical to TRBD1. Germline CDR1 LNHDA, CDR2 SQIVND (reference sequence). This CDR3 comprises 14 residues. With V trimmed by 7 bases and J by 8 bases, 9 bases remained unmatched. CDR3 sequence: CASTGQGAGEKLFF. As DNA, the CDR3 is TGTGCCAGTACCGGCCAGGGGGCCGGGGAAAAACTGTTTTTT.

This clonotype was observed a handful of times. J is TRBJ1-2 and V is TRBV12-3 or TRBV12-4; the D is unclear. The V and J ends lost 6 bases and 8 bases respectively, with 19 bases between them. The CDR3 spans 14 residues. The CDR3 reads CASSSSEGYSGYTF. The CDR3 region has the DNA TGTGCCAGCAGCTCCTCGGAGGGATATAGCGGCTACACCTTC.

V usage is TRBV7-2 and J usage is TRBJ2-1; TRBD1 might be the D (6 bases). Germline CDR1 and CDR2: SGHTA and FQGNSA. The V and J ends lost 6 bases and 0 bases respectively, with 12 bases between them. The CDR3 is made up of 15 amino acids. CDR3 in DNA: TGTGCCAGCAGTTCTCAGGGGAGCTCCTACAATGAGCAGTTCTTC. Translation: CASSSQGSSYNEQFF. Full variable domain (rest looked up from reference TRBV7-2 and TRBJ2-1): GAGVSQSPSNKVTEKGKDVELRCDPISGHTALYWYRQSLGQGLEFLIYFQGNSAPDKSGLPSDRFSAERTGGSVSTLTIQRTQQEDSAVYLCASSSQGSSYNEQFFGPGTRLTVL.

The CDR3 DNA reads TGTGCCAGCAGTTTACACATCGGCAAAAACATTCAGTACTTC. Its translation is CASSLHIGKNIQYF. The rearrangement joins TRBV12-3 or TRBV12-4 to TRBJ2-4; no reliable D call. Trimming took off 2 bases at V and 3 bases at J, with 8 bases between the two ends. The CDR3 contains 14 residues.

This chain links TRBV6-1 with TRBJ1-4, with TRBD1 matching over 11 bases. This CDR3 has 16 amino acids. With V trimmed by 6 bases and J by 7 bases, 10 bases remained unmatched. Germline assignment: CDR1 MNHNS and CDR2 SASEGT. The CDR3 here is CASSLRGDRGGEKLFF. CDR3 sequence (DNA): TGTGCCAGCAGCCTACGAGGGGACAGGGGGGGTGAAAAACTGTTTTTT.

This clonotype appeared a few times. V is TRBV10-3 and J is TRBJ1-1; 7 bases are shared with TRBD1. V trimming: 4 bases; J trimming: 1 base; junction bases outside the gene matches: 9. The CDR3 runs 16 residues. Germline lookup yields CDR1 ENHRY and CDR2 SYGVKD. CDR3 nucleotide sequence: TGTGCCATCAGTGCAACGATAACAGGGGAGAACACTGAAGCTTTCTTT. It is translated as CAISATITGENTEAFF.

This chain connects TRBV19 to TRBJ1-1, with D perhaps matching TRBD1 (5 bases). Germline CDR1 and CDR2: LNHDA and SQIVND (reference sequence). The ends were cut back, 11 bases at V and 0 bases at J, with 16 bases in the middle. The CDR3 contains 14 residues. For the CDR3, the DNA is TGTGCCTCCGAAAGGGGCGGAATGAACACTGAAGCTTTCTTT. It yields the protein CASERGGMNTEAFF.

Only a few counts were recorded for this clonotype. The CDR3 DNA follows: TGTGCCAGCAGTTACGGGGCTAACTATGGCTACACCTTC. Translating gives CASSYGANYGYTF. This rearrangement joins TRBV6-5 to TRBJ1-2; D call uncertain. This CDR3 has 13 amino acids. Trimming removed 2 bases at V and 0 bases at J, with 4 bases between. From germline, CDR1 is MNHEY and CDR2 SVGAGI.

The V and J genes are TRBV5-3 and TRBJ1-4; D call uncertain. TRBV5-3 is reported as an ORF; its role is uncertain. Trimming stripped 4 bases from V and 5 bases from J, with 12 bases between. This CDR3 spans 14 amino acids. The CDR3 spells CARSRPRPNEKLFF. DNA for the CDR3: TGTGCCAGAAGCCGGCCTAGACCCAATGAAAAACTGTTTTTT.

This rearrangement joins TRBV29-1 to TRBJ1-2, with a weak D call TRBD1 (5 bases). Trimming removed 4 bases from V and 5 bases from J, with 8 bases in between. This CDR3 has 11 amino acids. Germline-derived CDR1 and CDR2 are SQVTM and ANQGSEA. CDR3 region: CSVGEGYGYTF. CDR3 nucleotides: TGCAGCGTTGGTGAGGGGTATGGCTACACCTTC.